Listed here are 14 T cell receptor beta chains from one sample, sequenced in a study of neurological immune-mediated disorders. TCRdb re-analysed the 5' RACE reads in MiXCR, keeping a single row per CDR3 protein. The data contain some 57,000 distinct CDR3 sequences, 3.8% of them singletons. Sequenced sample: PBMCs. These receptors were obtained from a man aged 55 to 70 with multiple sclerosis.

This clonotype was detected many times. The chain has TRBV7-8 and TRBJ2-3, with a possible D match to TRBD2 (7 bases). Between the trimmed V and J ends, which lost 0 bases and 5 bases, there was a span of 12 bases. The CDR3 has 15 residues. Per germline, CDR1 SGHVS and CDR2 FQNEAQ. The CDR3, as DNA: TGTGCCAGCAGCTTAGCGGGGGGGCAATTAGATACGCAGTATTTT. This sequence encodes CASSLAGGQLDTQYF.

At least ten counts were recorded for this clonotype. J is TRBJ1-1 and V is TRBV5-1; D remains unclear. CDR1 is SGHRS and CDR2 is YFSETQ in the germline V gene. The CDR3 consists of 13 residues. Deletions cut 6 bases from V and 1 base from J, with 10 bases between. The CDR3 DNA follows: TGCGCCAGCAACCTTGGGAAGAACACTGAAGCTTTCTTT. As protein: CASNLGKNTEAFF.

This clonotype was counted at least ten times. This chain joins TRBV6-1 and TRBJ2-7; 7 nucleotides line up with TRBD2. Germline V gives CDR1 MNHNS, CDR2 SASEGT. CDR3 length equals 14 residues. The V gene end was trimmed by 2 bases and the J gene end by 5 bases; junction bases not matched to a gene: 6. This chain's CDR3 is CASSEFGGSDEQYF. In DNA, the CDR3 is TGTGCCAGCAGTGAATTTGGCGGGAGCGACGAGCAGTACTTC.

This clonotype was found many times. The chain links TRBV20-1 to TRBJ2-3; a possible D gene is TRBD1 (5 bases). The CDR3 length is 12 residues. V was clipped by 8 bases and J by 1 base, with 10 bases between them. Germline CDR1 reads DFQATT; CDR2 reads SNEGSKA (reference sequence). The CDR3 spells CSSRAGTDTQYF. DNA of the CDR3: TGCAGTTCCAGGGCCGGCACAGATACGCAGTATTTT.

Ten or more counts support this clonotype. This rearrangement joins TRBV5-6 to TRBJ2-2, with unresolved D. Germline V gene sequence: CDR1 SGHDT, CDR2 YYEEEE. V lost 4 bases, J lost 7 bases, and 14 bases lay in between. This CDR3 comprises 14 residues. Written as DNA, the CDR3 is TGTGCCAGCAGCACCGGGCCTCTTAACGGGGAGCTGTTTTTT. Its translation: CASSTGPLNGELFF.

This clonotype was recorded at least ten times. The V and J genes are TRBV10-1 and TRBJ2-1; D might be TRBD1 (6 bases). Trimming took off 0 bases at V and 7 bases at J, with 16 bases between the two ends. Looked up from germline, CDR1 is WNHNN and CDR2 is SYGVQD (reference sequence). The CDR3 loop spans 16 amino acids. The CDR3 reads CASSESTGLRNNEQFF. The CDR3 DNA reads as TGCGCCAGCAGTGAGTCGACAGGTCTTCGAAATAATGAGCAGTTCTTC.

This clonotype was seen more than once but under ten times. V gene TRBV7-9 combines with J gene TRBJ2-1; D remains unclear. V was pared by 1 base and J by 0 bases, with 7 bases between. The CDR3 sequence is 15 residues long. Germline CDR1 reads SEHNR; CDR2 reads FQNEAQ (reference sequence). The CDR3 DNA reads TGTGCCAGCAGCTTAGGCAGCGCCTCCTACAATGAGCAGTTCTTC. It is translated as CASSLGSASYNEQFF.

At least ten counts were recorded for this clonotype. The chain employs TRBV4-1 and TRBJ1-6; D is uncertain. Germline CDR1 and CDR2: MGHRA and YSYEKL. The V gene lost 2 bases and the J gene lost 8 bases, with 10 bases spanning the gap. CDR3 length: 14 amino acids. CDR3 in amino acids: CASSQLEGYSPLHF. For the CDR3, the DNA is TGCGCCAGCAGCCAACTTGAGGGCTATTCACCCCTCCACTTT.

This clonotype was picked up many times. This rearrangement joins TRBV10-3 to TRBJ2-1; 13 bases match TRBD2. The germline V gene encodes CDR1 ENHRY and CDR2 SYGVKD. J was trimmed by 6 bases and V by 6 bases; bases with no gene match: 5. CDR3 length: 15 residues. The CDR3 spells CAIRITSGGANEQFF. In DNA form, the CDR3 reads TGTGCCATCAGGATAACTAGCGGGGGGGCCAATGAGCAGTTCTTC.

V and J are TRBV20-1 and TRBJ2-1; 9 bases agree with TRBD1. CDR1 and CDR2 (germline): DFQATT, SNEGSKA (reference sequence). The CDR3 is 15 amino acids. The ends lost 3 bases at V and 6 bases at J; junction bases unmatched: 9. The CDR3 loop is CSASAPGTGSNEQFF. The CDR3 coding sequence is TGCAGTGCTAGCGCTCCCGGGACAGGGTCCAATGAGCAGTTCTTC.

This clonotype was seen ten or more times. CDR3 nucleotides: TGCAGTGCTAGAGAGTCCCCCTTTGAAGCCAAAAACATTCAGTACTTC. Protein: CSARESPFEAKNIQYF. The rearrangement uses TRBV20-1 and TRBJ2-4; D is undetermined. In germline, CDR1 is DFQATT, CDR2 SNEGSKA (reference sequence). Trimming took off 0 bases at V and 0 bases at J, with 12 bases between the two ends. The CDR3 length is 16 residues.

This clonotype was detected many times. The chain recombines TRBV6-6 with TRBJ2-1; D may be TRBD1 (6 bases). Trimming shortened V by 0 bases and J by 7 bases, and 16 bases separated the two germline ends. Germline CDR1 and CDR2: MNHNY and SVGAGI (reference sequence). The length of the CDR3 is 16 residues. This CDR3 reads CASSYSPGALGNEQFF. As DNA, the CDR3 is TGTGCCAGCAGTTACTCGCCAGGGGCGTTGGGAAATGAGCAGTTCTTC.

This clonotype came up many times. This may be a read error: a much more frequent sequence differs by one nucleotide. The CDR3 bases are TGCGCCAGCAGCTTGAAGGGCACAGATACGCAGTATTTT. Protein product: CASSLKGTDTQYF. The genes are TRBV5-1 and TRBJ2-3; D remains unclear. This CDR3 region has 13 residues. With 1 base removed from V and 1 base from J, the gap between germline ends came to 4 bases. Per germline, CDR1 SGHRS and CDR2 YFSETQ.

As regards this clonotype: Just one base apart from a much larger clone, this may be a read error. This likely comes from a read error, as the CDR3 has no conserved phenylalanine or tryptophan at its end. V usage is TRBV29-1 and J usage is TRBJ2-1, with 8 bases aligning to TRBD2. The CDR3 loop spans 13 amino acids. V was pared by 4 bases and J by 8 bases, with 7 bases of the junction left unmatched. Germline V gives CDR1 SQVTM, CDR2 ANQGSEA. The chain's CDR3 is CSVGPGGPYEQFC. The CDR3 DNA reads TGCAGCGTTGGTCCGGGAGGGCCGTATGAGCAGTTCTGC.